This is a list of T cell receptor beta chains from one sample in a study of CD8 T cells in Susac syndrome. MiXCR, applied by TCRdb to the immunoSEQ multiplex PCR reads, yields one record per CDR3 protein. Of under 550,000 distinct CDR3 sequences in the sample, around 83% were seen once. Sequenced material: CD8+ T cells from PBMCs. Source of these receptors: a human donor with multiple sclerosis. Each CDR3 is given with its conserved first and last residue. The D gene is left open where the match is weak. Clone size is shown for a subset of rows, as once, few, many or a class of expanded clone.

TRBV7-9,TRBJ1-3,.,.,16,CASSSGTTLSGNTIYF,TGTGCCAGCAGCTCCGGGACAACTCTTTCTGGAAACACCATATATTTT
TRBV7-9,TRBJ1-1,.,.,12,CASRHPNTEAFF,TGTGCCAGCAGGCATCCGAACACTGAAGCTTTCTTT
TRBV5-4,TRBJ2-7,.,TRBD1,14,CASSSRDRGFEQYF,TGTGCCAGCAGCTCCCGGGACAGGGGGTTCGAGCAGTACTTC
TRBV4-1,TRBJ1-2,.,.,17,CASSPTGGAPGGSGYTF,TGCGCCAGCAGCCCGACGGGAGGAGCCCCCGGAGGCTCTGGCTACACCTTC
TRBV7-9,TRBJ2-3,.,.,15,CASSLAQDSTDTQYF,TGTGCCAGCAGCTTAGCGCAGGATAGCACAGATACGCAGTATTTT
TRBV4-1,TRBJ1-1,.,TRBD1,14,CASSLQQGDTEAFF,TGCGCCAGCAGCCTTCAACAGGGGGACACTGAAGCTTTCTTT
TRBV5-4,TRBJ2-7,.,.,15,CASSDPGTPSYEQYF,TGTGCCAGCAGCGATCCCGGGACTCCGTCTTACGAGCAGTACTTC
TRBV25-1,TRBJ1-4,once,.,16,CASSDMGGGAGEKLFF,TGTGCCAGCAGTGATATGGGTGGAGGGGCGGGTGAAAAACTGTTTTTT
TRBV14,TRBJ2-1,.,TRBD1,14,CASSQDWQGDEQFF,TGTGCCAGCAGCCAAGATTGGCAGGGGGATGAGCAGTTCTTC
TRBV6-5,TRBJ1-1,.,TRBD1,15,CASRPGQGVGTEAFF,TGTGCCAGCAGACCCGGACAGGGGGTGGGTACTGAAGCTTTCTTT
TRBV27,TRBJ2-1,.,TRBD1,15,CASSAVQGIEGEQFF,TGTGCCAGCAGTGCTGTACAGGGGATTGAGGGTGAGCAGTTCTTC
TRBV10-3,TRBJ1-1,.,.,13,CAIGGQMNTEAFF,TGTGCCATCGGAGGACAGATGAACACTGAAGCTTTCTTT
TRBV6-1,TRBJ2-6,.,.,16,CASVEGYALGANVLTF,TGTGCCAGCGTGGAGGGGTATGCCTTGGGGGCCAACGTCCTGACTTTC
TRBV4-1,TRBJ1-1,.,.,16,CASSQETVQVNTEAFF,TGCGCCAGCAGCCAAGAGACTGTACAGGTGAACACTGAAGCTTTCTTT
TRBV15,TRBJ1-1,once,TRBD1,15,CATSRVDRGNTEAFF,TGTGCCACCAGCAGGGTGGACAGGGGGAACACTGAAGCTTTCTTT
TRBV7-9,TRBJ2-7,.,TRBD2,15,CASSPSGGVSYEQYF,TGTGCCAGCAGCCCGAGCGGGGGGGTCTCCTACGAGCAGTACTTC
TRBV24-1,TRBJ2-3,.,.,14,CATASGGLTDTQYF,TGTGCCACAGCGTCGGGTGGCCTCACAGATACGCAGTATTTT
TRBV7-9,TRBJ1-1,.,TRBD1,15,CASSFPGGWNTEAFF,TGTGCCAGCAGCTTTCCAGGGGGCTGGAACACTGAAGCTTTCTTT
TRBV5-1,TRBJ1-1,.,.,12,CASSWGDHEAFF,TGCGCCAGCAGCTGGGGGGACCATGAAGCTTTCTTT
TRBV6-5,TRBJ1-5,.,.,19,CASSYGAGTSSPYNQPQHF,TGTGCCAGCAGTTACGGGGCAGGGACGAGTAGCCCGTACAATCAGCCCCAGCATTTT
TRBV2,TRBJ2-1,.,.,11,CASNGGNEQFF,TGTGCCAGCAATGGGGGTAATGAGCAGTTCTTC
TRBV7-9,TRBJ2-7,.,.,15,CASSLGGLGAYEQYF,TGTGCCAGCAGCTTGGGGGGGCTAGGAGCCTACGAGCAGTACTTC
TRBV13,TRBJ1-4,.,TRBD1,17,CASSSREGDREYEKLFF,TGTGCCAGCAGCTCTCGGGAGGGCGACAGGGAGTACGAAAAACTGTTTTTT
TRBV4-1,TRBJ2-1,.,.,14,CASSHTAGAGEQFF,TGCGCCAGCAGCCATACCGCGGGGGCCGGCGAGCAGTTCTTC
TRBV4-1,TRBJ2-7,once,.,16,CASSQDPTGIAYEQYF,TGCGCCAGCAGCCAAGATCCGACAGGCATCGCCTACGAGCAGTACTTC
TRBV27,TRBJ1-5,.,.,15,CASSLTDAPSQPQHF,TGTGCCAGCAGTCTCACAGACGCCCCCAGTCAGCCCCAGCATTTT
TRBV30,TRBJ1-6,.,.,12,CAWNRRNSPLHF,TGTGCCTGGAATAGGAGGAATTCACCCCTCCACTTT
TRBV5-6,TRBJ1-1,.,.,12,CASSLAGDEAFF,TGTGCCAGCAGCTTGGCGGGTGACGAAGCTTTCTTT
TRBV28,TRBJ2-1,few,.,13,CASSPGLYNEQFF,TGTGCCAGCAGTCCGGGCTTATACAATGAGCAGTTCTTC